This T cell receptor (beta chain) was recovered during a study of cytomegalovirus exposure and HLA in healthy donors. Study at large: Membership in the Caucasian-associated ancestry cluster was found for 81% of roughly 360 genotyped donors.

Turning to this clone: Its specificity is unknown.

Study-wide points: In a later analysis, HLA-associated beta chains showed higher expansion and lower generation probabilities than comparable chains.

Primers for the PCR totalled 60 Vbeta and 13 Jbeta. Profiled with immunoSEQ multiplex PCR; TCRdb holds only in-frame clones, not every one. The table records 65,000 to 75,000 clones, around 80% of them present only once. Trimming took 8 bases from V and 6 from J, leaving 22 bases between them. CDR1 is MDHEN, CDR2 SYDVKM, per germline. The CDR3 runs to 15 residues. The gene calls are TRBV28 and TRBJ1-2; D is unclear. Input material: PBMCs. This TCR derives from a man aged 45-65 years in good health and CMV-seronegative. The CDR3 here is CASLPSDIRGNGYTF. CDR3 in DNA: TGTGCCAGCCTGCCATCAGATATACGGGGAAATGGCTACACCTTC.